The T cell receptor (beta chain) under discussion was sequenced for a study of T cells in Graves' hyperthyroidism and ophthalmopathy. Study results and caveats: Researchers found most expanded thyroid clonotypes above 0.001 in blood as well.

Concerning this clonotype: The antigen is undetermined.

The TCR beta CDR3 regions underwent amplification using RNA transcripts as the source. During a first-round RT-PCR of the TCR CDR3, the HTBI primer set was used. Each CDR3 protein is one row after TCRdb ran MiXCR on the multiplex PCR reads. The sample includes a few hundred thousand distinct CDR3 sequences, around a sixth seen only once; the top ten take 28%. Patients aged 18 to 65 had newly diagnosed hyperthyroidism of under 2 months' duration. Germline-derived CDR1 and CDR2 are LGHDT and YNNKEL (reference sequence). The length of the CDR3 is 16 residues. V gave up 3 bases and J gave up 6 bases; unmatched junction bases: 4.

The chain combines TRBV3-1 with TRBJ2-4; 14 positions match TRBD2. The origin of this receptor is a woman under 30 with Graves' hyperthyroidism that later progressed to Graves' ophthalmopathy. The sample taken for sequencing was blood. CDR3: CASSQGTSGSINIQYF. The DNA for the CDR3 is TGTGCCAGCAGCCAGGGGACTAGCGGGAGTATAAACATTCAGTACTTC.